The 5 T cell receptor beta chains reported below all come from one sample, sequenced in a study of shared clonotypes between healthy human individuals. Naive CD8 cells were CD45RO-negative, positively selected for CCR7, excluding terminally differentiated effector memory CD45RA+ cells. TCRdb's table, derived via immunoSEQ multiplex PCR, lists solely in-frame clones and lacks some. The repertoire holds about 2 million clones, with roughly 94% as singletons. Sequencing was carried out using naive CD8+ T cells sorted from blood. Receptors originate from a man younger than 35 in good health.

The genes are TRBV6-5 and TRBJ1-1; tentatively, D is TRBD1 (5 bases). Germline V gives CDR1 MNHEY, CDR2 SVGAGI. Deletions cut 4 bases from V and 5 bases from J, with 20 bases between. The CDR3 is made up of 16 amino acids. Written as DNA, the CDR3 is TGTGCCAGCAGTTTTCAGACAGTCCTTTACCGGACTGAAGCTTTCTTT. Residues: CASSFQTVLYRTEAFF.

This clone was detected once. The chain has TRBV7-9 and TRBJ1-1; D is undetermined. The germline CDR1 and CDR2 sequences are SEHNR and FQNEAQ (reference sequence). Trimming stripped 6 bases from V and 1 base from J, with 12 bases between. The CDR3 loop spans 14 amino acids. CDR3 protein: CASSPPVENTEAFF. In DNA, the CDR3 is TGTGCCAGCAGTCCCCCGGTTGAGAACACTGAAGCTTTCTTT.

As for this clone: The sample contains more than one DNA sequence encoding this CDR3. The V call is TRBV27, the J call TRBJ2-7; the D gene is possibly TRBD2 (6 bases). The CDR3 contains 12 residues. V shed 4 bases and J shed 6 bases, with 10 bases lying between them. Germline CDR1 is MNHEY and CDR2 is SMNVEV (reference sequence). The DNA for the CDR3 is TGTGCCAGCAGTTCAAGGGGAGGCGAGCAGTACTTC. Amino acid sequence: CASSSRGGEQYF.

The V call is TRBV19, the J call TRBJ2-1; D uncertain. Germline V CDR1 and CDR2: LNHDA, SQIVND (reference sequence). The ends were cut back, 5 bases at V and 6 bases at J, with 14 bases in the middle. This CDR3 is 14 amino acids long. The CDR3 nucleotides read TGTGCCAGTAGTCTGAGTTTAGACATCAATGAGCAGTTCTTC. It is translated as CASSLSLDINEQFF.

As concerns this clone: The same CDR3 is also encoded by other DNA sequences in this sample. The chain has TRBV7-9 and TRBJ2-7; D is undetermined. V dropped 5 bases and J dropped 1 base, with 9 bases sitting between them. The CDR3 covers 13 residues. Germline CDR1 reads SEHNR; CDR2 reads FQNEAQ (reference sequence). CDR3 in DNA: TGTGCCAGCAGCCCTGCTGGGTCCTACGAGCAGTACTTC. Its protein is CASSPAGSYEQYF.